This passage covers 16 T cell receptor beta chains from one sample sequenced in a study of shared clonotypes between healthy human individuals. Using immunoSEQ multiplex PCR, the repertoire was profiled, and TCRdb retains in-frame clones only, with some absent. Here the sample spans around 500,000 clones, roughly 80% being singletons. The sample consisted of PBMCs. These receptors came from a middle-aged woman in good health. Some clones in this sample may be carry-over from other donors' samples.

This sequence joins TRBV28 and TRBJ2-2, with 12 bases that match TRBD1. V lost 7 bases and J lost 6; bases outside the gene matches: 15. The CDR3 covers 18 residues. Looked up from germline, CDR1 is MDHEN and CDR2 is SYDVKM. The CDR3 sequence: CASTLWDRGPLRPGELFF. CDR3 nucleotide sequence: TGTGCCAGCACCCTCTGGGACAGGGGGCCGTTACGCCCCGGGGAGCTGTTTTTT.

V gene TRBV27 combines with J gene TRBJ2-7; 8 positions agree with TRBD1. V shed 3 bases and J 2 bases; nucleotides not matched to a gene: 3. CDR1 and CDR2 (germline): MNHEY, SMNVEV (reference sequence). The length of the CDR3 is 14 residues. The CDR3 nucleotides read TGTGCCAGCAGTTTCACAGGGGGAGCCTACGAGCAGTACTTC. It codes for CASSFTGGAYEQYF.

This clone was seen repeatedly, ten times or more. Other nucleotide sequences in the sample specify the same CDR3. The rearrangement uses TRBV2 and TRBJ1-5; D is perhaps TRBD1 (6 bases). The germline CDR1 and CDR2 sequences are SNHLY and FYNNEI. Trimming pared 4 bases from V and 3 bases from J, leaving 13 bases between. This CDR3 comprises 15 residues. For the CDR3, the DNA is TGTGCCAGCAGTGGCATGGGGGCTGACAATCAGCCCCAGCATTTT. As protein: CASSGMGADNQPQHF.

In the case of this clone: This likely came from a read error, as a far larger clone is one base away. This chain joins TRBV4-1 and TRBJ2-3; no clear D gene. Trimming took 0 bases from V and 5 from J, leaving 21 bases between them. Per the germline V gene, CDR1 is MGHRA and CDR2 is YSYEKL. The CDR3 is made up of 18 amino acids. This CDR3 reads CASSQDVPWPTGVDTQYF. As DNA, the CDR3 is TGCGCCAGCAGCCAAGATGTACCATGGCCAACTGGGGTAGATACGCAGTATTTT.

Points on this clone: This likely came from a read error, as a far larger clone is one base away. The rearrangement joins TRBV2 to TRBJ1-5; D gene ambiguous. This CDR3 has 13 residues. In germline, CDR1 is SNHLY, CDR2 FYNNEI. This CDR3 is CTSSDNVGQPQHF. In DNA, the CDR3 is TGTACCAGCAGTGACAACGTAGGGCAGCCCCAGCATTTT.

The chain recombines TRBV7-9 with TRBJ2-2; TRBD2 matches at 8 bases. The CDR3 is 16 amino acids. Germline V lookup: CDR1 SEHNR, CDR2 FQNEAQ (reference sequence). Trimming took 1 base from V and 6 from J; bases not matched to a gene: 7. The CDR3 DNA reads as TGTGCCAGCAGCTTAGGTCGGGAGGGCCTTTCCGGGGAGCTGTTTTTT. It is translated as CASSLGREGLSGELFF. Filled out from reference TRBV7-9 and TRBJ2-2, the complete variable domain reads DTGVSQNPRHKITKRGQNVTFRCDPISEHNRLYWYRQTLGQGPEFLTYFQNEAQLEKSRLLSDRFSAERPKGSFSTLEIQRTEQGDSAMYLCASSLGREGLSGELFFGEGSRLTVL.

This chain links TRBV5-4 with TRBJ2-7; 10 positions match TRBD1. V was clipped by 4 bases and J by 6 bases; unmatched bases: 13. The CDR3 is 16 residues long. The germline V gene has CDR1 SGHNT and CDR2 YYREEE (reference sequence). CDR3 nucleotides: TGTGCCAGCAGCCGAAATGGGGGACAGGGGTACGCCGAGCAGTACTTC. Translated, it gives CASSRNGGQGYAEQYF.

The gene calls are TRBV7-9 and TRBJ2-5; TRBD1 agrees at 8 bases. Losses at the gene ends were 1 base for V and 1 base for J; bases not matched to a gene: 2. This CDR3 comprises 15 residues. The germline V gene has CDR1 SEHNR and CDR2 FQNEAQ (reference sequence). The CDR3 reads CASSLGTGIQETQYF. The CDR3 DNA reads TGTGCCAGCAGCTTAGGGACAGGGATCCAAGAGACCCAGTACTTC.

Notes on this clone: A read error is likely here: a far larger clone is one base away. The genes are TRBV4-2 and TRBJ1-1; D possibly corresponds to TRBD1 (6 bases). Germline CDR1 is LGHNA and CDR2 is YNFKEQ. The CDR3 length is 14 residues. CDR3: CVSSQGLDSQGAFF. The CDR3 DNA is TGTGTCAGCAGCCAAGGCCTGGACAGCCAGGGGGCTTTCTTT.

J is TRBJ1-3 and V is TRBV9; D may be TRBD1 (5 bases). The CDR3 contains 14 residues. The V and J ends lost 3 bases and 0 bases respectively, with 7 bases between them. CDR1 is SGDLS, CDR2 YYNGEE, per germline. DNA of the CDR3: TGTGCCAGCAGCGCACAGGTCTCTGGAAACACCATATATTTT. It codes for CASSAQVSGNTIYF.

This rearrangement joins TRBV6-1 to TRBJ2-5; the D gene is possibly TRBD1 (5 bases). The CDR3 has 13 residues. The V gene lost 2 bases and the J gene lost 4 bases, with 8 bases spanning the gap. Per germline, CDR1 MNHNS and CDR2 SASEGT. The chain's CDR3 is CASSETQVETQYF. In nucleotides, the CDR3 is TGTGCCAGCAGTGAAACACAGGTAGAGACCCAGTACTTC.

The genes are TRBV15 and TRBJ2-2, with D possibly matching TRBD1 (6 bases). The V and J ends lost 4 bases and 0 bases respectively, with 9 bases between them. The CDR3 contains 15 residues. Germline CDR1 is LNHNV and CDR2 is YYDKDF (reference sequence). The CDR3 nucleotides are TGTGCCACCAGCAAGGACAGCCCGAACACCGGGGAGCTGTTTTTT. Translating gives CATSKDSPNTGELFF.

The chain has TRBV5-1 and TRBJ2-2; the D gene is possibly TRBD2 (5 bases). The V and J ends lost 0 bases and 4 bases respectively, with 13 bases between them. There are 16 residues in the CDR3. CDR1 and CDR2 from the germline V gene are SGHRS and YFSETQ. The CDR3 region has the DNA TGCGCCAGCAGCTTGGCTGTCCTAGCTAGCACCGGGGAGCTGTTTTTT. Protein: CASSLAVLASTGELFF.

This clone was seen ten or more times. In the same sample, other DNA sequences code for this CDR3. The CDR3 loop is CASRPRGHTGELFF. CDR3 DNA sequence: TGTGCCAGCCGCCCCCGAGGCCACACCGGGGAGCTGTTTTTT. This chain links TRBV28 with TRBJ2-2; D remains ambiguous. V was clipped by 8 bases and J by 3 bases, with 13 bases between them. Germline V lookup: CDR1 MDHEN, CDR2 SYDVKM. CDR3 length equals 14 residues.

This clone was seen a single time. The chain is built from TRBV5-8 and TRBJ2-3, with D unclear. Germline V gene data show CDR1 as SGHTS and CDR2 as YDEGEE. There are 13 residues in the CDR3. Trimming left V 2 bases short and J 0 bases short, with 4 bases between. The CDR3 DNA follows: TGTGCCAGCAGCTTAGGGAGCACAGATACGCAGTATTTT. Translation gives CASSLGSTDTQYF. Based on the CDR3 plus reference TRBV5-8 and TRBJ2-3, the full variable domain is EAGVTQSPTHLIKTRGQQATLRCSPISGHTSVYWYQQALGLGLQFLLWYDEGEERNRGNFPPRFSGRQFPNYSSELNVNALELEDSALYLCASSLGSTDTQYFGPGTRLTVL.

Regarding this clone: This specimen includes other DNA sequences encoding the same CDR3. The chain uses TRBV19 and TRBJ2-3, with 8 bases that match TRBD2. CDR1 and CDR2 (germline): LNHDA, SQIVND (reference sequence). This CDR3 spans 14 amino acids. The ends lost 6 bases at V and 0 bases at J; junction bases unmatched: 2. The CDR3 bases are TGTGCCAGTAGAACTAGCGGAAGCACAGATACGCAGTATTTT. Protein product: CASRTSGSTDTQYF.